The 15 T cell receptor beta chains below come from one sample, sequenced in a study of blood T cell repertoires in COVID-19. Sequenced by immunoSEQ multiplex PCR; TCRdb stores in-frame clones only, minus some. Of fewer than 200,000 clones in the sample, 81% were seen once. The sample consisted of PBMCs or T cells enriched from blood (not recorded which). These TCRs come from a woman aged 40-49 years with acute COVID-19.

The gene calls are TRBV27 and TRBJ2-7; 12 bases line up with TRBD2. The germline V gene has CDR1 MNHEY and CDR2 SMNVEV (reference sequence). V lost 8 bases, J lost 0 bases, and 5 bases stayed unmatched. This CDR3 comprises 15 residues. The CDR3 coding sequence is TGTGCCAGCCAGACTAGCGGGGGTTTCTCCTACGAGCAGTACGTC. It yields the protein CASQTSGGFSYEQYV.

This clone is a singleton in its sample. V and J are TRBV7-9 and TRBJ1-4, with D perhaps matching TRBD1 (5 bases). Looked up from germline, CDR1 is SEHNR and CDR2 is FQNEAQ (reference sequence). Deletions cut 4 bases from V and 4 bases from J, with 16 bases between. The CDR3 has 16 amino acids. The CDR3 is CASSSQKGVFNEKLFF. The CDR3 nucleotides are TGTGCCAGCAGCTCCCAAAAAGGGGTGTTTAATGAAAAACTGTTTTTT.

The V call is TRBV7-6, the J call TRBJ1-5, with 9 nucleotides matching TRBD1. CDR1 and CDR2 from the germline V gene are SGHVS and FNYEAQ. Unmatched junction bases numbered 9, after V lost 5 bases and J lost 7 bases. This CDR3 contains 15 residues. CDR3 protein: CASSSGTGRGQPQHF. CDR3 in DNA: TGTGCCAGCAGCAGCGGGACAGGGAGAGGGCAGCCCCAGCATTTT.

V gene TRBV20-1 combines with J gene TRBJ2-4; D not certain. Trimming removed 4 bases at V and 6 bases at J, with 7 bases between. The CDR3 is made up of 11 amino acids. The germline V gene has CDR1 DFQATT and CDR2 SNEGSKA (reference sequence). The DNA of the CDR3 is TGCAGTGCTATCCGCGGAAACATTCAGTACTTC. The encoded protein is CSAIRGNIQYF.

This clone is medium-sized in the sample. The chain employs TRBV19 and TRBJ1-1; TRBD1 aligns across 8 bases. Losses at the gene ends were 6 bases for V and 8 bases for J; bases not matched to a gene: 20. Germline CDR1 LNHDA, CDR2 SQIVND (reference sequence). The length of the CDR3 is 17 residues. As DNA, the CDR3 is TGTGCCAGTAGCGGAAAAACAGGGGGAGTCCCTGGGGCGGAAGCTTTCTTT. It is translated as CASSGKTGGVPGAEAFF.

J is TRBJ2-3 and V is TRBV19; 8 positions agree with TRBD1. This CDR3 is built from 16 residues. From germline, CDR1 is LNHDA and CDR2 SQIVND (reference sequence). With V trimmed by 1 base and J by 3 bases, 6 bases remained unmatched. The CDR3 nucleotides read TGTGCCAGTAGTATAGGCGGCAGGGGGCCAACAGATACGCAGTATTTT. This gives the protein CASSIGGRGPTDTQYF.

The chain combines TRBV6-1 with TRBJ1-4; TRBD1 might be the D (6 bases). The CDR3 has 16 residues. Trimming shortened V by 4 bases and J by 4 bases, and 16 bases separated the two germline ends. Germline assignment: CDR1 MNHNS and CDR2 SASEGT. The CDR3 here is CASSGRGRERNEKLFF. CDR3 bases: TGTGCCAGCAGTGGCAGGGGTAGGGAGCGTAATGAAAAACTGTTTTTT.

The CDR3 region is CASEGDNEKLFF. For the CDR3, the DNA is TGTGCGTCGGAAGGGGATAATGAAAAACTGTTTTTT. The rearrangement links TRBV30 to TRBJ1-4; perhaps TRBD1 as D (5 bases). In germline, CDR1 is GTSNPN, CDR2 SVGIG (reference sequence). This CDR3 contains 12 residues.

The chain uses TRBV6-1 and TRBJ1-2; D is unresolved. Trimming shortened V by 0 bases and J by 4 bases, and 9 bases separated the two germline ends. The CDR3 has 14 amino acids. Germline CDR1 is MNHNS and CDR2 is SASEGT. The CDR3 sequence is CASSEALAGYGYTF. CDR3 nucleotides: TGTGCCAGCAGTGAAGCGCTGGCGGGCTATGGCTACACCTTC.

The J gene is TRBJ2-4, the V gene TRBV5-6; 9 positions match TRBD1. The V gene end was trimmed by 3 bases and the J gene end by 8 bases; junction bases not matched to a gene: 9. Germline V gene lookup returns CDR1 SGHDT and CDR2 YYEEEE. The CDR3 covers 15 residues. CDR3: CASSSTGGARDIQYF. In DNA form, the CDR3 reads TGTGCCAGCAGCTCAACAGGGGGCGCCAGGGACATTCAGTACTTC.

This clone has only a few counts. This chain links TRBV6-1 with TRBJ1-6; D might be TRBD1 (5 bases). Per germline, CDR1 MNHNS and CDR2 SASEGT. CDR3 size: 15 residues. Trimming shortened V by 2 bases and J by 9 bases, and 14 bases separated the two germline ends. CDR3 bases: TGTGCCAGCAGTGAAAGTTTGGAGGGGTTTTCACCCCTCCACTTT. It specifies CASSESLEGFSPLHF.

The V call is TRBV6-1, the J call TRBJ2-1; possible D gene TRBD2, 7 bases. CDR1 is MNHNS and CDR2 is SASEGT in the germline V gene. The V gene lost 0 bases and the J gene lost 7 bases, with 16 bases spanning the gap. The CDR3 totals 16 residues. CDR3 protein: CASSEAGRARGNEQFF. The CDR3 bases are TGTGCCAGCAGTGAAGCAGGGAGGGCCAGGGGTAATGAGCAGTTCTTC.

This clone came up a few times. The chain uses TRBV27 and TRBJ1-6; 9 positions match TRBD1. Germline-derived CDR1 and CDR2 are MNHEY and SMNVEV (reference sequence). Unmatched junction bases numbered 4, after V lost 1 base and J lost 0 bases. The CDR3 loop spans 18 amino acids. In DNA form, the CDR3 reads TGTGCCAGCAGTTTATATGGGACAGGGTTCTCCTATAATTCACCCCTCCACTTT. Protein: CASSLYGTGFSYNSPLHF.

As regards this clone: Because the CDR3's place on the DNA is in doubt, the DNA is left out and the CDR3 is given as listed by TCRdb. This chain uses TRBV5-5 with TRBJ2-2; the table's D call, TRBD1, was not checked against the DNA. Germline CDR1 is SGHKS and CDR2 is YYEKEE (reference sequence). Ends included, the CDR3 has 15 residues. CDR3 in amino acids: CASSTSTGRTGELFF.

This rearrangement joins TRBV30 to TRBJ2-7, with 9 bases identical to TRBD1. This CDR3 spans 15 amino acids. Germline V gene sequence: CDR1 GTSNPN, CDR2 SVGIG (reference sequence). The V and J ends lost 0 bases and 6 bases, in that order; junction bases with no gene match: 9. CDR3 in DNA: TGTGCCTGGAGTGTATGGGGCGGGACAGGGATCGAGCAGTACTTC. It specifies CAWSVWGGTGIEQYF.